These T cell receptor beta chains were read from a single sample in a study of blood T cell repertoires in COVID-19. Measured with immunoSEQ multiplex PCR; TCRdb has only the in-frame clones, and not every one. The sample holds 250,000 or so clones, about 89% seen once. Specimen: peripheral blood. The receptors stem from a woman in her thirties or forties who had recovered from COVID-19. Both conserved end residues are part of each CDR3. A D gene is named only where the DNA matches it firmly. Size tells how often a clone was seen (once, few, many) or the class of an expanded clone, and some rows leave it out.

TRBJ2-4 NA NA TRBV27 CASSQQGAKNIQYF TGTGCCAGCAGCCAACAGGGAGCCAAAAACATTCAGTACTTC
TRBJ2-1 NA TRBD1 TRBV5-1 CASSSGQTNNEQFF TGCGCCAGCAGCTCGGGACAGACAAACAATGAGCAGTTCTTC
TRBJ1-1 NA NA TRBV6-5 CASSYGGANTEAFF TGTGCCAGCAGTTACGGGGGGGCGAACACTGAAGCTTTCTTT
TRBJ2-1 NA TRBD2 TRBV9 CASSGGTSGANEQFF TGTGCCAGCAGCGGCGGGACTAGCGGGGCTAATGAGCAGTTCTTC
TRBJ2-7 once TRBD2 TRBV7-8 CASSLGVSGTLQSYEQYF TGTGCCAGCAGCTTAGGGGTTAGCGGGACCCTTCAAAGCTACGAGCAGTACTTC
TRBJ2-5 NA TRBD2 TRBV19 CASSINPTSGSETQYF TGTGCCAGTAGTATTAACCCGACTAGCGGGAGCGAGACCCAGTACTTC
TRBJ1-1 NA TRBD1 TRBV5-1 CASSNGQGETEAFF TGCGCCAGCAGCAACGGACAGGGGGAGACTGAAGCTTTCTTT
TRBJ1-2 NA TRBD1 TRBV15 CATSLDRAGGYTF TGTGCCACCAGCCTCGACAGGGCTGGCGGCTACACCTTC
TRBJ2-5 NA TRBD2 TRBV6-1 CASSAGLAGGAPETQYF TGTGCCAGCAGTGCGGGACTAGCGGGGGGGGCCCCAGAGACCCAGTACTTC
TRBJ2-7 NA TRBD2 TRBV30 CAWSGYARGLGSEQYF TGTGCCTGGAGCGGTTACGCTCGGGGACTAGGCTCCGAGCAGTACTTC
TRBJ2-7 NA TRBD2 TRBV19 CASSTGLESYEQYF TGTGCCAGTAGTACCGGACTAGAATCGTACGAGCAGTACTTC
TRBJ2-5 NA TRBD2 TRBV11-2 CASSLAAAAGVGETQYF TGTGCCAGCAGCTTAGCAGCGGCGGCGGGAGTTGGTGAGACCCAGTACTTC
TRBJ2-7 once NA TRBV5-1 CASGIGGDQYEQYF TGCGCCAGCGGGATCGGAGGGGATCAGTACGAGCAGTACTTC
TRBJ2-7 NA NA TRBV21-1 CASSAPGLAGSYEQYF TGTGCCAGCAGCGCACCGGGACTAGCGGGGTCCTACGAGCAGTACTTC
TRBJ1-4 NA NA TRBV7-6 CASSSNSGVGEKLFF TGTGCCAGCAGCTCCAATTCGGGGGTTGGTGAAAAACTGTTTTTT
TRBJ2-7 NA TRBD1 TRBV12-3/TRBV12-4 CASSLQGADEQYF TGTGCCAGCAGTTTACAGGGGGCCGACGAGCAGTACTTC
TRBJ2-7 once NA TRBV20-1 CSASKVADEQYF TGCAGTGCTAGTAAGGTGGCGGACGAGCAGTACTTC
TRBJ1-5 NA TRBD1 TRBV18 CASSPTGQGLGQPQHF TGTGCCAGCTCACCAACGGGACAGGGGCTCGGTCAGCCCCAGCATTTT
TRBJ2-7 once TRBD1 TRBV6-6 CASSPRTGTGGRYEQYF TGTGCCAGCAGTCCGCGGACCGGGACAGGGGGGAGGTACGAGCAGTACTTC
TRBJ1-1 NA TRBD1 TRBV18 CASSPGQGAYTEAFF TGTGCCAGCTCACCAGGACAGGGGGCGTACACTGAAGCTTTCTTT
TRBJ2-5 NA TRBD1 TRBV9 CASSITGQGQETQYF TGTGCCAGCAGCATAACCGGACAGGGGCAAGAGACCCAGTACTTC
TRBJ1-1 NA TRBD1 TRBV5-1 CASSQGVTPNTEAFF TGCGCCAGCAGCCAGGGGGTCACCCCGAACACTGAAGCTTTCTTT
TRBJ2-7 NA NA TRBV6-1 CASSEYGSSYEQYF TGTGCCAGCAGTGAGTATGGGAGCTCCTACGAGCAGTACTTC
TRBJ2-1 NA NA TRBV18 CASSPTRSSYEQFF TGTGCCAGCTCACCAACGCGTAGCTCCTATGAGCAGTTCTTC
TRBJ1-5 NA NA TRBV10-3 CASAAGLHQPQHF TGTGCGAGCGCAGCAGGGTTGCATCAGCCCCAGCATTTT
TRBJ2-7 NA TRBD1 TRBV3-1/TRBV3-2 CASSQDGGQGAYEQYF TGTGCCAGCAGCCAAGATGGGGGACAGGGGGCCTACGAGCAGTACTTC
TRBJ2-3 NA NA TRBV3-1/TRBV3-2 CASTAGWADTQYF TGTGCCAGCACGGCAGGGTGGGCAGATACGCAGTATTTT
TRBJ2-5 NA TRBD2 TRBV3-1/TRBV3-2 CASSQEPPGGRQKETQYF TGTGCCAGCAGCCAAGAGCCGCCCGGGGGGAGACAGAAAGAGACCCAGTACTTC
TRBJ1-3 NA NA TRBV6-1 CASSERETGLSGNTIYF TGTGCCAGCAGTGAGAGAGAGACAGGCCTATCTGGAAACACCATATATTTT
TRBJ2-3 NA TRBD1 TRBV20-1 CSGQGPDTQYF TGCAGTGGACAGGGCCCAGATACGCAGTATTTT
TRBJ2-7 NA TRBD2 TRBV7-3 CASSPPGLAHEQYF TGTGCCAGCAGCCCCCCGGGACTAGCCCACGAGCAGTACTTC
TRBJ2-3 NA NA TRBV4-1 CASSQDPGYSGDTQYF TGCGCCAGCAGCCAAGATCCCGGTTATTCCGGAGATACGCAGTATTTT